This T cell receptor beta chain was recovered during a study of shared clonotypes between healthy human individuals. From germline, CDR1 is MDHEN and CDR2 SYDVKM. Trimming cost V 5 bases and J 1 base; bases outside gene matches: 3. The CDR3 totals 16 residues. Libraries were prepared by immunoSEQ multiplex PCR; TCRdb keeps only in-frame clonotypes and omits some of them. The table shows about 1.5 million clones, with around 97% occurring only once. This clone was detected only once. J is TRBJ1-5 and V is TRBV28; 12 bases agree with TRBD1. Sequencing input: naive CD4+ T cells sorted from blood. Subset denoted: CD45RA+ positively selected. The TCR originated in a man younger than 45 in good health. CDR3 DNA sequence: TGTGCCAGCAGTAAGGGACAGGGGGCGAGCAATCAGCCCCAGCATTTT. Protein product: CASSKGQGASNQPQHF.